This T cell receptor beta chain derives from a study of tumor-infiltrating lymphocytes in localized non-small cell lung cancer. In the case of this clone: Antigen specificity is unknown.

Trimming removed 4 bases from V and 6 bases from J; junction bases left unmatched: 9. Germline-derived CDR1 and CDR2 are MNHEY and SVGAGI. This CDR3 region has 16 residues. TCRdb's copy holds only in-frame clones and misses some; the assay was immunoSEQ multiplex PCR. The sample lists 3,900 or so clones; 70% to 80% were seen once. Study results and limitations: Higher tumor T cell infiltration than in uninvolved lung was supported by TCRbeta sequencing.

Sequencing input: uninvolved lung tissue not adjacent to the tumor. The rearrangement joins TRBV6-5 to TRBJ2-2; 9 bases are a match to TRBD1. The clonotype was recovered from a human donor with non-small cell lung cancer. The CDR3 region is CASSSGQGLGAGELFF. DNA for the CDR3: TGTGCCAGCAGTTCCGGACAGGGGCTAGGGGCCGGGGAGCTGTTTTTT.